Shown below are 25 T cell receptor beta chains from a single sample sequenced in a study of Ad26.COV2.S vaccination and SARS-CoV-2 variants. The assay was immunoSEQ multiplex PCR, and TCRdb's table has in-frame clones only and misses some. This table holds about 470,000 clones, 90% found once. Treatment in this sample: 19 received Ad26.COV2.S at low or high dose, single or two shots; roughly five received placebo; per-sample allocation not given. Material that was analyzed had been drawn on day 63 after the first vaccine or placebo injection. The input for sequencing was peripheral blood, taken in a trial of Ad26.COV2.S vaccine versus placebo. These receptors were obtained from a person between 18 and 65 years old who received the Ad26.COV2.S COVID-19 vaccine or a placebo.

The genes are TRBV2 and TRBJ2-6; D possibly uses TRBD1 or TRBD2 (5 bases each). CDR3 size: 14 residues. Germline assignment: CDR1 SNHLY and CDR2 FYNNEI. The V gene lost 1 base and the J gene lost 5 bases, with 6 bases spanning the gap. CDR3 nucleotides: TGTGCCAGCAGTGAAGTGGGACGGGCCAACGTCCTGACTTTC. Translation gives CASSEVGRANVLTF.

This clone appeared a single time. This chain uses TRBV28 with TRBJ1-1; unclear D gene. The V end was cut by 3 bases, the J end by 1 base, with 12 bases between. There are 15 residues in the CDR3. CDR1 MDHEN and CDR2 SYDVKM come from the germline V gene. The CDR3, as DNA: TGTGCCAGCAGTTTCTCGGGTTACCCGAACACTGAAGCTTTCTTT. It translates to CASSFSGYPNTEAFF.

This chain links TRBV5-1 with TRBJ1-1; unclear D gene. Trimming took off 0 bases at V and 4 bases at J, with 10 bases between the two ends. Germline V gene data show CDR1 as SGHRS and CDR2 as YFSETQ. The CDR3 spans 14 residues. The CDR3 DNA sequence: TGCGCCAGCAGCTTGGCCCCGGGATTCACTGAAGCTTTCTTT. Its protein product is CASSLAPGFTEAFF. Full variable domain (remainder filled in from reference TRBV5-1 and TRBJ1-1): KAGVTQTPRYLIKTRGQQVTLSCSPISGHRSVSWYQQTPGQGLQFLFEYFSETQRNKGNFPGRFSGRQFSNSRSEMNVSTLELGDSALYLCASSLAPGFTEAFFGQGTRLTVV.

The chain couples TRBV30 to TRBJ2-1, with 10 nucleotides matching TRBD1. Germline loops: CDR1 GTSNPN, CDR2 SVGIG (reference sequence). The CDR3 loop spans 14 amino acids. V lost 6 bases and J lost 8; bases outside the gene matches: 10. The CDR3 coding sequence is TGTGCCTGCAACTCCGGGACAGGGGTACATGAGCAGTTCTTC. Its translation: CACNSGTGVHEQFF.

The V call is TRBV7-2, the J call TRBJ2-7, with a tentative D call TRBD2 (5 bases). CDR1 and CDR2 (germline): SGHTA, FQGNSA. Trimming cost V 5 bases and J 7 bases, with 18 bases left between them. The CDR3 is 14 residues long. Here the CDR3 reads CASSHPGFGEEQYF. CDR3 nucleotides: TGTGCCAGCAGCCACCCGGGGTTCGGGGAAGAGCAGTACTTC.

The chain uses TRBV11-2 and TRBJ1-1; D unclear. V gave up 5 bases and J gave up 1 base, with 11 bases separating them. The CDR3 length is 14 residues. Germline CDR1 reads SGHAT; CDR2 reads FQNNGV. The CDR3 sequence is CASSALRTNTEAFF. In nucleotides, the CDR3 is TGTGCCAGCAGCGCGCTTCGAACGAACACTGAAGCTTTCTTT. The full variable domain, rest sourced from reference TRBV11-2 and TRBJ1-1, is EAGVAQSPRYKIIEKRQSVAFWCNPISGHATLYWYQQILGQGPKLLIQFQNNGVVDDSQLPKDRFSAERLKGVDSTLKIQPAKLEDSAVYLCASSALRTNTEAFFGQGTRLTVV.

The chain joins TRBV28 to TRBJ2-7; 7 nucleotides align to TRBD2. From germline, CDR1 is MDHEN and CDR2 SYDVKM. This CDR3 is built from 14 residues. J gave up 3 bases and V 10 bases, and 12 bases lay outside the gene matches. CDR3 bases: TGTGCCACCATAAGCAGCGGGACTTACTACGAGCAGTACTTC. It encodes CATISSGTYYEQYF.

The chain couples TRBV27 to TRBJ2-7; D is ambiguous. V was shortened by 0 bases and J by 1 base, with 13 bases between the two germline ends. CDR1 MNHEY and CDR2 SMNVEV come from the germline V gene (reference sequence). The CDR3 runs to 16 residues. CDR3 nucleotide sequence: TGTGCCAGCAGTTTATCTCCGACGGTTCGATCCTACGAGCAGTACTTC. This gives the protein CASSLSPTVRSYEQYF.

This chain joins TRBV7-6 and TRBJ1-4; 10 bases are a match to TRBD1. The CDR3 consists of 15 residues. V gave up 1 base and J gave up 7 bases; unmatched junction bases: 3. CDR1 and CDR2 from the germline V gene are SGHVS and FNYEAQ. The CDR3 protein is CASSLGGTGAEKLFF. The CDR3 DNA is TGTGCCAGCAGCTTAGGTGGGACAGGGGCTGAAAAACTGTTTTTT.

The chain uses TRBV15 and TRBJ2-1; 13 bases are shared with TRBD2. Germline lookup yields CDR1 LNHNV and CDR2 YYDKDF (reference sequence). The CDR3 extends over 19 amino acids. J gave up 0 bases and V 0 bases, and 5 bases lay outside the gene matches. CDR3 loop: CATSRDAWTSGSSYNEQFF. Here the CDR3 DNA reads TGTGCCACCAGCAGAGATGCCTGGACTAGCGGGAGCTCCTACAATGAGCAGTTCTTC.

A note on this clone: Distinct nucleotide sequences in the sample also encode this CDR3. This CDR3 reads CASSLGSAYEQYF. CDR3 nucleotide sequence: TGCGCCAGCAGCTTGGGAAGTGCCTACGAGCAGTACTTC. J is TRBJ2-7 and V is TRBV5-1; the D is unclear. The V end lost 0 bases, the J end lost 2 bases, and 6 bases lay between the germline ends. The CDR3 spans 13 residues. In germline, CDR1 is SGHRS, CDR2 YFSETQ.

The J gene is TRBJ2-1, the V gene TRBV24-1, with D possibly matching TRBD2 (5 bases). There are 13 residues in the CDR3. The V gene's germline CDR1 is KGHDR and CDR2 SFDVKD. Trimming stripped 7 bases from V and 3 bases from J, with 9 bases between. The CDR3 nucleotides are TGTGCCACCAGGGGAGAAAACTACAATGAGCAGTTCTTC. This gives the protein CATRGENYNEQFF.

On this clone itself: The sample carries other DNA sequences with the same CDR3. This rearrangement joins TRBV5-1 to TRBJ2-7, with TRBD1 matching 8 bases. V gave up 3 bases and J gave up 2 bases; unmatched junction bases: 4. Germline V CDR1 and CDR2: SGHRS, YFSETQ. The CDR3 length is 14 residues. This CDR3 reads CASSSGQGTYEQYF. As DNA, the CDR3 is TGCGCCAGCAGCTCAGGACAGGGAACCTACGAGCAGTACTTC.

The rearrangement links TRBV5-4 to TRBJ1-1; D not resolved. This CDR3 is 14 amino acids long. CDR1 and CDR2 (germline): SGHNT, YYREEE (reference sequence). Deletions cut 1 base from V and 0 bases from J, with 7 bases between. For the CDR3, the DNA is TGTGCCAGCAGCTTGTGGGGTTTGAACACTGAAGCTTTCTTT. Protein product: CASSLWGLNTEAFF.

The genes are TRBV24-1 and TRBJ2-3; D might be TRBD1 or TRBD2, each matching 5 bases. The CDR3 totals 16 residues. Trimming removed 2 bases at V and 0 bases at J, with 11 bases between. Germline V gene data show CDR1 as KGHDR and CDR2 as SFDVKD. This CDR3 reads CATSDSEDKSTDTQYF. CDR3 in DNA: TGTGCCACCAGTGATTCGGAGGACAAAAGCACAGATACGCAGTATTTT.

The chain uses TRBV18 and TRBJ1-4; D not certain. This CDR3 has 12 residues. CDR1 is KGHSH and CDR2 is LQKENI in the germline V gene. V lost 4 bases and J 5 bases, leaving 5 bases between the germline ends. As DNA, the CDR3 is TGTGCCAGCTCACAACAGAATGAAAAACTGTTTTTT. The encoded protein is CASSQQNEKLFF.

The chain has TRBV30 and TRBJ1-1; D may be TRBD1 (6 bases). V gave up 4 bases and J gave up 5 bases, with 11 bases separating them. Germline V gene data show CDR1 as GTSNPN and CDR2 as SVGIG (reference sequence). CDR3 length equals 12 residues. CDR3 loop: CAWTRGRTEAFF. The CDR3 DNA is TGTGCCTGGACCAGGGGAAGGACTGAAGCTTTCTTT.

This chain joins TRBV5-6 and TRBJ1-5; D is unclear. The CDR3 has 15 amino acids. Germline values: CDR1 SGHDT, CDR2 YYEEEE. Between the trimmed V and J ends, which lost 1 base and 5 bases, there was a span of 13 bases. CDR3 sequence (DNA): TGTGCCAGCAGCTTGACACCTACGGCACATCAGCCCCAGCATTTT. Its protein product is CASSLTPTAHQPQHF.

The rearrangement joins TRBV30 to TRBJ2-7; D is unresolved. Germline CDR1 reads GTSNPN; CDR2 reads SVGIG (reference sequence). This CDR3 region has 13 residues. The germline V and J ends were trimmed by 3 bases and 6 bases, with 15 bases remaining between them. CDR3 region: CAWSVLGMGEQYF. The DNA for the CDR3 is TGTGCCTGGAGCGTCCTGGGAATGGGCGAGCAGTACTTC.

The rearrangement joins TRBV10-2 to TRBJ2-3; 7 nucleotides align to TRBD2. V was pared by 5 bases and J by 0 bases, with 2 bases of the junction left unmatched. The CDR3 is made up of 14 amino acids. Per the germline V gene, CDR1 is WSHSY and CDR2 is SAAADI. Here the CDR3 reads CASSSGLSTDTQYF. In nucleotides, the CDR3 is TGCGCCAGCAGTTCGGGACTAAGCACAGATACGCAGTATTTT.

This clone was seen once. The DNA of the CDR3 is TGTGCCAGTAGTCCCGGTTGGACTGAACTAGCCAACGAGCAGTACTTC. Its protein product is CASSPGWTELANEQYF. The chain uses TRBV19 and TRBJ2-7, with a tentative D call TRBD2 (6 bases). CDR1 and CDR2 (germline): LNHDA, SQIVND (reference sequence). V dropped 5 bases and J dropped 5 bases, with 22 bases sitting between them. The CDR3 runs to 16 residues.

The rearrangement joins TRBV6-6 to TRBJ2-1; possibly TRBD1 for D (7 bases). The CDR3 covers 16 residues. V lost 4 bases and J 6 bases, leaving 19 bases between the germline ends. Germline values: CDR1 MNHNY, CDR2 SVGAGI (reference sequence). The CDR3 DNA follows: TGTGCCAGCAGTTCCGGACTATTGGGACAGATCAATGAGCAGTTCTTC. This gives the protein CASSSGLLGQINEQFF.

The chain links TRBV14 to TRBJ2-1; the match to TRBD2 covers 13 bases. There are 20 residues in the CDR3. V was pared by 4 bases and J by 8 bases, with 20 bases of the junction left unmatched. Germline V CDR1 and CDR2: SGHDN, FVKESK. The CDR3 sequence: CASSLTSGRAVVHKNDEQFF. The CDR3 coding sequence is TGTGCCAGCAGCCTTACTAGCGGGAGGGCCGTCGTACACAAGAACGATGAGCAGTTCTTC.

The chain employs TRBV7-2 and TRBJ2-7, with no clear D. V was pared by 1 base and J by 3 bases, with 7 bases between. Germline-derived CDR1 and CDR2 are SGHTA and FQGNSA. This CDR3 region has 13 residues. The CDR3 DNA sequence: TGTGCCAGCAGCTTAGTTGTCATCTACGAGCAGTACTTC. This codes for CASSLVVIYEQYF.

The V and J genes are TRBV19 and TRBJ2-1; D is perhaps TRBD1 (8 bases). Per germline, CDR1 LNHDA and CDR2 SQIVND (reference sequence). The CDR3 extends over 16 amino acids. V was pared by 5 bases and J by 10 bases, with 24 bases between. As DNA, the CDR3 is TGTGCCAGTAGTCTAGGACAGGGAGGGTCGGTGGTAGAGCAGTTCTTC. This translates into CASSLGQGGSVVEQFF. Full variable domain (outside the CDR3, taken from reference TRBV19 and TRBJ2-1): DGGITQSPKYLFRKEGQNVTLSCEQNLNHDAMYWYRQDPGQGLRLIYYSQIVNDFQKGDIAEGYSVSREKKESFPLTVTSAQKNPTAFYLCASSLGQGGSVVEQFFGPGTRLTVL.